The clone carrying this T cell receptor beta chain was counted many times. The time point is: newly diagnosed GD, antithyroid drugs for less than 3 months. Following extraction of RNA from PBMCs, that RNA was used to make the TCR library. The sample is drawn from a study of regulatory T cells in long-lasting Graves disease. Arm-PCR of CDR3 regions with iRepertoire HTBI primers generated TCR beta libraries. TCRdb re-derived calls from the multiplex PCR reads in MiXCR, one entry per CDR3 protein. The sample lists over 350,000 distinct CDR3 sequences, around 16% occurring once. V was clipped by 6 bases and J by 7 bases, with 15 bases between them. The CDR3 runs 13 residues. These same data were also listed under a study on T cells in Graves' hyperthyroidism and ophthalmopathy. From that second work: Most clonotypes expanded in thyroid above 0.001 were likewise present in blood.

The sequence was obtained from a woman aged 40-49 years with Graves disease. The specimen comprised peripheral blood mononuclear cells (PBMCs), sampled at new diagnosis, from a patient treated with antithyroid drugs. This rearrangement joins TRBV12-3 or TRBV12-4 to TRBJ1-1; D is ambiguous. The CDR3 is CASSMNLGREAFF. For the CDR3, the DNA is TGTGCCAGCAGCATGAACTTAGGACGTGAAGCTTTCTTT.